Listed below are T cell receptor beta chains from one sample, sequenced in a study of CD8 T cells in Susac syndrome. TCRdb used MiXCR to reprocess the immunoSEQ multiplex PCR reads, holding one entry per CDR3 protein. In the table there are 250,000 to 300,000 distinct CDR3 sequences, approximately 89% of which are singletons. The source material was CD8+ T cells from PBMCs. These receptors were collected from a human donor with multiple sclerosis. Each CDR3 is given with its conserved first and last residue. D genes are given only for firm matches. A clone size is listed for some rows: how often the clone was seen (once, few, many), or a class if it is expanded.

>TRBV27|NA|TRBJ2-5|TRBD1
CASQGQGAKETQYF
TGTGCCAGCCAGGGACAGGGGGCAAAAGAGACCCAGTACTTC
>TRBV12-3/TRBV12-4|NA|TRBJ2-1|NA
CASSGGTLGGEQFF
TGTGCCAGCAGTGGCGGGACGTTGGGGGGTGAGCAGTTCTTC
>TRBV29-1|NA|TRBJ2-7|NA
CSVAERGSYEQYF
TGCAGCGTTGCTGAAAGGGGGAGCTACGAGCAGTACTTC
>TRBV6-1|NA|TRBJ1-6|NA
CASSEGEEPRHLHF
TGTGCCAGCAGTGAAGGTGAGGAACCCAGGCACCTCCACTTT
>TRBV28|NA|TRBJ2-4|NA
CASSFGLGGLTKNIQYF
TGTGCCAGCAGTTTTGGGTTGGGGGGATTGACCAAAAACATTCAGTACTTC
>TRBV2|NA|TRBJ1-1|NA
CASTKRGSEAFF
TGTGCCAGCACAAAACGGGGCAGTGAAGCTTTCTTT
>TRBV6-1|NA|TRBJ1-2|NA
CASRETAHASNYGYTF
TGTGCCAGCAGAGAGACAGCCCATGCTTCTAACTATGGCTACACCTTC
>TRBV9|NA|TRBJ1-1|NA
CASSLGVSGFGAEAFF
TGTGCCAGCAGCCTCGGGGTGAGCGGGTTCGGGGCTGAAGCTTTCTTT
>TRBV27|NA|TRBJ2-1|NA
CASSYQGSPFREQFF
TGTGCCAGCAGTTATCAGGGCTCCCCTTTTCGAGAGCAGTTCTTC
>TRBV7-9|NA|TRBJ2-7|TRBD2
CASSSLVGGNQYEQYF
TGTGCCAGCAGCTCCCTAGTGGGGGGGAATCAGTACGAGCAGTACTTC
>TRBV15|NA|TRBJ2-1|TRBD2
CATSRDFSPGGGSYNEQFF
TGTGCCACCAGCAGAGATTTCAGCCCCGGGGGGGGGTCCTACAATGAGCAGTTCTTC
>TRBV6-2/TRBV6-3|NA|TRBJ2-1|NA
CASSASGKANEQFF
TGTGCCAGCAGTGCCTCGGGGAAGGCCAATGAGCAGTTCTTC
>TRBV10-3|NA|TRBJ2-7|TRBD2
CAIKRESSYEQYF
TGTGCCATCAAGCGGGAGAGCTCCTACGAGCAGTACTTC
>TRBV12-3/TRBV12-4|NA|TRBJ1-1|TRBD1
CASKTGPEAFF
TGTGCCAGCAAGACAGGGCCTGAAGCTTTCTTT
>TRBV4-1|NA|TRBJ2-7|TRBD2
CASSQTSGGASEQYF
TGCGCCAGCAGCCAAACTAGCGGGGGGGCGTCCGAGCAGTACTTC
>TRBV10-3|NA|TRBJ2-5|NA
CAISEVFRTQYF
TGTGCCATCAGTGAGGTCTTTAGGACCCAGTACTTC
>TRBV15|NA|TRBJ2-3|TRBD1
CAIQNFDQGETDTQYF
TGTGCCATCCAGAATTTTGATCAGGGGGAAACAGATACGCAGTATTTT
>TRBV21-1|NA|TRBJ1-5|NA
CASSLDRNSDSNQPQHF
TGTGCCAGCAGTCTGGACAGAAATTCTGATAGCAATCAGCCCCAGCATTTT
>TRBV4-3|once|TRBJ2-6|NA
CASSQDVVQRNLGANVLTF
TGCGCCAGCAGCCAAGATGTTGTACAGCGAAACCTGGGGGCCAACGTCCTGACTTTC
>TRBV30|NA|TRBJ2-1|NA
CAWSSSGSSYNEQFF
TGTGCCTGGAGTTCGAGCGGGTCCTCCTACAATGAGCAGTTCTTC
>TRBV9|NA|TRBJ1-2|NA
CASTAGGGNYGYTF
TGTGCCAGCACCGCCGGAGGGGGGAACTATGGCTACACCTTC
>TRBV15|NA|TRBJ1-3|NA
CATLETGLSGNTIYF
TGTGCCACCTTAGAGACAGGCCTCTCTGGAAACACCATATATTTT
>TRBV20-1|NA|TRBJ2-3|TRBD2
CSARDVAGEDTQYF
TGCAGTGCTAGAGACGTAGCGGGAGAAGATACGCAGTATTTT
>TRBV27|NA|TRBJ2-7|TRBD2
CASSPSQSGGAYEQYF
TGTGCCAGCAGTCCCTCCCAGAGCGGGGGGGCCTACGAGCAGTACTTC
>TRBV29-1|NA|TRBJ2-1|NA
CSADRDYGEGEQFF
TGCAGCGCCGACAGGGACTACGGAGAGGGAGAGCAGTTCTTC
>TRBV6-1|NA|TRBJ2-5|TRBD2
CASSGLAGEGETQYF
TGTGCCAGCAGTGGACTAGCGGGAGAGGGGGAGACCCAGTACTTC
>TRBV30|NA|TRBJ2-3|NA
CAWRQNTDTQYF
TGTGCCTGGAGACAGAACACAGATACGCAGTATTTT
>TRBV6-5|few|TRBJ1-2|NA
CASSYFTASNYGYTF
TGTGCCAGCAGTTACTTTACAGCTTCTAACTATGGCTACACCTTC
>TRBV6-1|NA|TRBJ2-1|TRBD2
CASSPLAGRDSSYNEQFF
TGTGCCAGCAGTCCACTAGCGGGCCGAGATAGCTCCTACAATGAGCAGTTCTTC
>TRBV9|NA|TRBJ2-3|NA
CASSVAWGGTDTQYF
TGTGCCAGCAGCGTAGCGTGGGGAGGCACAGATACGCAGTATTTT
>TRBV19|NA|TRBJ2-1|NA
CASSIGGTFNEQFF
TGTGCCAGTAGTATAGGGGGGACGTTCAATGAGCAGTTCTTC
>TRBV2|once|TRBJ1-4|TRBD1
CASKSGTGKEKLFF
TGTGCCAGCAAATCTGGGACAGGGAAAGAAAAACTGTTTTTT
>TRBV9|NA|TRBJ2-3|TRBD1
CASSGQGDTQYF
TGTGCCAGCAGCGGACAGGGAGATACGCAGTATTTT
>TRBV29-1|NA|TRBJ2-2|NA
CSVRGQNTGELFF
TGCAGCGTTCGCGGACAGAACACCGGGGAGCTGTTTTTT
>TRBV29-1|few|TRBJ2-7|NA
CSVELAETYEQYF
TGCAGCGTTGAATTAGCGGAGACCTACGAGCAGTACTTC
>TRBV5-4|NA|TRBJ2-7|TRBD2
CASSSGGGGEQYF
TGTGCCAGCAGCTCCGGGGGGGGAGGCGAGCAGTACTTC
>TRBV4-1|NA|TRBJ2-5|NA
CASSQRSQQGTQYF
TGCGCCAGCAGCCAACGGTCCCAGCAAGGGACCCAGTACTTC
>TRBV27|NA|TRBJ2-1|NA
CASKVLGNEQFF
TGTGCCAGCAAGGTGTTAGGCAATGAGCAGTTCTTC
>TRBV7-3|NA|TRBJ1-2|NA
CASSLTSGGSSFFNYGYTF
TGTGCCAGCAGCTTAACGTCGGGGGGCTCCTCCTTCTTTAACTATGGCTACACCTTC
>TRBV19|NA|TRBJ1-1|NA
CASSRPSTEAFF
TGTGCCAGTAGTCGTCCCAGCACTGAAGCTTTCTTT
>TRBV29-1|NA|TRBJ2-2|NA
CSVGGTTGELFF
TGCAGCGTTGGGGGGACCACCGGGGAGCTGTTTTTT
>TRBV4-3|NA|TRBJ1-2|NA
CASSPGGGGLSYGYTF
TGCGCCAGCAGCCCCGGGGGCGGGGGGCTGTCCTATGGCTACACCTTC
>TRBV3-1|NA|TRBJ2-5|NA
CASSQGTVSQETQYF
TGTGCCAGCAGCCAAGGGACAGTGTCTCAAGAGACCCAGTACTTC
>TRBV6-6|NA|TRBJ1-2|TRBD1
CASIQTGPIANYGYTF
TGTGCCAGCATACAGACAGGGCCGATTGCTAACTATGGCTACACCTTC
>TRBV30|NA|TRBJ2-1|NA
CAWNRQVNEQFF
TGTGCCTGGAACAGGCAGGTAAATGAGCAGTTCTTC
>TRBV28|NA|TRBJ2-5|TRBD2
CASSLGLAGVGETQYF
TGTGCCAGCAGCCTTGGACTAGCGGGAGTAGGAGAGACCCAGTACTTC
>TRBV3-1|NA|TRBJ2-7|TRBD2
CASSQGASGGLYEQYF
TGTGCCAGCAGCCAAGGCGCTAGCGGGGGCCTCTACGAGCAGTACTTC
>TRBV13|NA|TRBJ2-7|TRBD1
CASSPRGQGNSYEQYF
TGTGCCAGCAGTCCCCGGGGACAGGGCAACTCCTACGAGCAGTACTTC
>TRBV5-6|NA|TRBJ2-1|TRBD2
CASSFGGSPEQFF
TGTGCCAGCAGCTTCGGGGGGTCGCCTGAGCAGTTCTTC
>TRBV7-9|once|TRBJ1-1|TRBD1
CASSPHRWTGGTGTEAFF
TGTGCCAGCAGCCCTCACCGATGGACAGGGGGTACGGGCACTGAAGCTTTCTTT
>TRBV5-1|NA|TRBJ1-1|NA
CASRLAGRLNTEAFF
TGCGCCAGCAGACTCGCCGGGAGATTGAACACTGAAGCTTTCTTT
>TRBV7-9|NA|TRBJ2-7|NA
CASSKDSRYEQYF
TGTGCCAGCAGCAAAGACAGTCGCTACGAGCAGTACTTC
>TRBV20-1|NA|TRBJ2-7|TRBD2
CSARDRTSGPEQYF
TGCAGTGCTAGAGATCGGACTAGCGGGCCCGAGCAGTACTTC
>TRBV4-3|NA|TRBJ2-1|TRBD2
CASSQRRVETSGYNEQFF
TGCGCCAGCAGCCAAAGGAGAGTGGAGACTAGCGGGTACAATGAGCAGTTCTTC
>TRBV6-6|NA|TRBJ2-1|TRBD2
CASSYSVSGGHNEQFF
TGTGCCAGCAGTTACTCGGTCAGCGGGGGGCACAATGAGCAGTTCTTC